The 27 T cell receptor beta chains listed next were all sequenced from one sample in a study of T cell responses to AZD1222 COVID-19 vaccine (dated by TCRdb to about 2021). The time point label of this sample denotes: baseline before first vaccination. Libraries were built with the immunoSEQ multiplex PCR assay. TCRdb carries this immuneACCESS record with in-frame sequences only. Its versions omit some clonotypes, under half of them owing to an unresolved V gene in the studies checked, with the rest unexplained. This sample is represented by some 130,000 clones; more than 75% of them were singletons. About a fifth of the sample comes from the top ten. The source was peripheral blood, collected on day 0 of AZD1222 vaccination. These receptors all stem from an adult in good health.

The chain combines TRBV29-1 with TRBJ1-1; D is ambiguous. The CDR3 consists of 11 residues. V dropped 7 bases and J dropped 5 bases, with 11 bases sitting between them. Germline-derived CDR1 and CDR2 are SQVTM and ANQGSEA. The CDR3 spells CSGMRGTEAFF. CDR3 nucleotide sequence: TGCAGCGGCATGAGAGGTACTGAAGCTTTCTTT.

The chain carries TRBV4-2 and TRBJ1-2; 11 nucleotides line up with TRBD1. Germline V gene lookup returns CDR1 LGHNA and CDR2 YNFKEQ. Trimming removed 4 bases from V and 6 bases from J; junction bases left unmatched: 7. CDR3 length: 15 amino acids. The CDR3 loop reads CASSRPGTGGDGYTF. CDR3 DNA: TGTGCCAGCAGCCGGCCCGGGACAGGGGGAGATGGCTACACCTTC.

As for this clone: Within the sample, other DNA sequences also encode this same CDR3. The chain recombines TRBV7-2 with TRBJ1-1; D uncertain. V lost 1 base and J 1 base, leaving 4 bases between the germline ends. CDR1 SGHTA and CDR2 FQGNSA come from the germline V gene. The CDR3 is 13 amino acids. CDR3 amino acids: CASSLGRNTEAFF. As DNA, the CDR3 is TGTGCCAGCAGCTTAGGTAGGAACACTGAAGCTTTCTTT.

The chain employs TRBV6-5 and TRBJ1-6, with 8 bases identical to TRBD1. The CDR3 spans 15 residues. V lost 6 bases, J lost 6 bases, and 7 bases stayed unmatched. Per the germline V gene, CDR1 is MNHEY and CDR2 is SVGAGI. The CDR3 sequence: CASSRQGLSNSPLHF. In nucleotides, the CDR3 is TGTGCCAGCAGCCGACAGGGGTTGAGTAATTCACCCCTCCACTTT.

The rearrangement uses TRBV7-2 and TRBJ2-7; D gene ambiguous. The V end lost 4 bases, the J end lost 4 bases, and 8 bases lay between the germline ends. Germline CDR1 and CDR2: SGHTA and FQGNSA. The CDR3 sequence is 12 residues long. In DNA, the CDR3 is TGTGCCAGCAGCTACCCCGGGTACGAGCAGTACTTC. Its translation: CASSYPGYEQYF.

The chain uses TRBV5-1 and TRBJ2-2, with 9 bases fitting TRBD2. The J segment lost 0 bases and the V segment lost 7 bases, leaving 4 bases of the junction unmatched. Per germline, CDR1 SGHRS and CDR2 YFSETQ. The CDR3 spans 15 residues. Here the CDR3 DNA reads TGCGCCAGCTGGCGGGGGGGCGCGAACACCGGGGAGCTGTTTTTT. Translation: CASWRGGANTGELFF.

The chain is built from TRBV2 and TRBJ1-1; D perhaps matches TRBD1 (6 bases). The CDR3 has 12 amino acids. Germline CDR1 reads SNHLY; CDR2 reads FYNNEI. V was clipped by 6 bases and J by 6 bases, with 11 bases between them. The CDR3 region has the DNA TGTGCCAGCAGCGCGAACAGGGCTGAAGCTTTCTTT. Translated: CASSANRAEAFF.

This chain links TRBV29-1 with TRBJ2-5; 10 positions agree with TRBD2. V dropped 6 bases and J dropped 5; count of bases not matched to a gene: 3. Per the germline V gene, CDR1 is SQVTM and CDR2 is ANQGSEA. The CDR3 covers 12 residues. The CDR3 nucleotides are TGCAGCGTCACTAGCGGGGTCGAGACCCAGTACTTC. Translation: CSVTSGVETQYF. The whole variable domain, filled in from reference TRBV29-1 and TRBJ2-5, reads SAVISQKPSRDICQRGTSLTIQCQVDSQVTMMFWYRQQPGQSLTLIATANQGSEATYESGFVIDKFPISRPNLTFSTLTVSNMSPEDSSIYLCSVTSGVETQYFGPGTRLLVL.

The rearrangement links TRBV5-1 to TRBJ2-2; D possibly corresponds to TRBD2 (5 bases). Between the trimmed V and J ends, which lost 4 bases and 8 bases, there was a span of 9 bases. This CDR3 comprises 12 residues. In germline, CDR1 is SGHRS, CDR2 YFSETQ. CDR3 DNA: TGCGCCAGCAGCCCCCCGGGGGGGGAGCTGTTTTTT. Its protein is CASSPPGGELFF.

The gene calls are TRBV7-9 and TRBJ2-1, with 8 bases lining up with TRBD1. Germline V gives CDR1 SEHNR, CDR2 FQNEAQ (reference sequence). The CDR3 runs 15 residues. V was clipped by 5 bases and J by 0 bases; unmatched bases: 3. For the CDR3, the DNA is TGTGCCAGCAGCCCTGACAGGGGCTCCTACAATGAGCAGTTCTTC. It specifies CASSPDRGSYNEQFF.

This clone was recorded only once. The CDR3 loop is CASSPAGTGLTQYF. The CDR3 DNA reads TGTGCCAGCAGTCCCGCCGGGACAGGGTTAACCCAGTACTTC. This sequence joins TRBV6-5 and TRBJ2-5; the match to TRBD1 covers 9 bases. The germline CDR1 and CDR2 sequences are MNHEY and SVGAGI. CDR3 length: 14 amino acids. The J segment lost 8 bases and the V segment lost 5 bases, leaving 9 bases of the junction unmatched.

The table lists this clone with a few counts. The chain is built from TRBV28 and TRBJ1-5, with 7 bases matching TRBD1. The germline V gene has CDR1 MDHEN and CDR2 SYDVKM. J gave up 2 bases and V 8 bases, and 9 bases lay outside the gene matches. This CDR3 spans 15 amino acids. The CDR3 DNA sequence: TGTGCCAGCCGGTCAGGGGGAGGAGGCAATCAGCCCCAGCATTTT. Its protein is CASRSGGGGNQPQHF.

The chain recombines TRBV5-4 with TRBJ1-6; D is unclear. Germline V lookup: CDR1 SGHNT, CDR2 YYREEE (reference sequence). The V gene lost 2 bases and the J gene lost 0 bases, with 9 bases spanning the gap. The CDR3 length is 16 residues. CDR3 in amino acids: CASSFVRSSYNSPLHF. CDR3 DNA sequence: TGTGCCAGCAGCTTCGTCAGGAGCTCCTATAATTCACCCCTCCACTTT.

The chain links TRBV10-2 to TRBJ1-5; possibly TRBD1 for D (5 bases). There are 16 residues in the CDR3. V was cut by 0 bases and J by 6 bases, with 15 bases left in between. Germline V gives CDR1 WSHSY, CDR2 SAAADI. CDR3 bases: TGCGCCAGCAGTGAGTCTACAGGCCCTTTAGGTCAGCCCCAGCATTTT. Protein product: CASSESTGPLGQPQHF.

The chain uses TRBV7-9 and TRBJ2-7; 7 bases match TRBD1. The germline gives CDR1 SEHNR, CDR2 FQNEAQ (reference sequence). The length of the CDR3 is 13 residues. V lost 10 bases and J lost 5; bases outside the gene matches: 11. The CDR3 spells CATADRRKDEQYF. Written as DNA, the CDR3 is TGTGCCACGGCGGACAGGAGGAAGGACGAGCAGTACTTC.

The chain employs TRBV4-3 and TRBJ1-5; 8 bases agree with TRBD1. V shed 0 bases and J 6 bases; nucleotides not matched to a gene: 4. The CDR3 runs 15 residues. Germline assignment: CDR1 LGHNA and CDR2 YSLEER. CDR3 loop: CASSQDGQGGQPQHF. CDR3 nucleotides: TGCGCCAGCAGCCAAGATGGACAGGGAGGTCAGCCCCAGCATTTT.

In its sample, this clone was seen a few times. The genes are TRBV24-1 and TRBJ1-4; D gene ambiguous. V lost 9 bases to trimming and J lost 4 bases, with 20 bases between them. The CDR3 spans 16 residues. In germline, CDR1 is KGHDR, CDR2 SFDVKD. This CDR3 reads CATGPGGTSDNEKLFF. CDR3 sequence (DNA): TGTGCCACCGGGCCAGGCGGAACGTCTGATAATGAAAAACTGTTTTTT.

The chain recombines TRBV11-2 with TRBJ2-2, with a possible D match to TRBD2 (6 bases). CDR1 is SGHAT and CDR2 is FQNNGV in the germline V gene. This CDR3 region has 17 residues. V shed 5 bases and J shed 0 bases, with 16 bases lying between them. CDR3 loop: CASSGGRLLPNTGELFF. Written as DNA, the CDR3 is TGTGCCAGCAGCGGAGGGCGGCTCCTTCCGAACACCGGGGAGCTGTTTTTT.

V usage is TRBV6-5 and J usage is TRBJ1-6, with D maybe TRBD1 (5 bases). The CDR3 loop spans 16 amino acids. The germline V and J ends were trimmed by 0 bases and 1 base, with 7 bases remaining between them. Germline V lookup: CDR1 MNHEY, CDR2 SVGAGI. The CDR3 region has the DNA TGTGCCAGCAGTTACTCGGGGCGGTCCTATAATTCACCCCTCCACTTT. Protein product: CASSYSGRSYNSPLHF.

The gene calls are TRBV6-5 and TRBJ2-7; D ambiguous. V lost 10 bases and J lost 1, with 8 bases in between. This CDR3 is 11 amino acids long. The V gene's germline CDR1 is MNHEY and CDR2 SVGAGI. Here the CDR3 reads CATKESYEQYF. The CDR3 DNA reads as TGTGCCACTAAGGAATCCTACGAGCAGTACTTC.

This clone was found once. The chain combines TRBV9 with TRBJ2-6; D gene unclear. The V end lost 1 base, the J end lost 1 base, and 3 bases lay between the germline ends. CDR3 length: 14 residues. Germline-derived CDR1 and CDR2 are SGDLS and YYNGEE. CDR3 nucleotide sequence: TGTGCCAGCAGCGTAAGGTCTGGGGCCAACGTCCTGACTTTC. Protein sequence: CASSVRSGANVLTF.

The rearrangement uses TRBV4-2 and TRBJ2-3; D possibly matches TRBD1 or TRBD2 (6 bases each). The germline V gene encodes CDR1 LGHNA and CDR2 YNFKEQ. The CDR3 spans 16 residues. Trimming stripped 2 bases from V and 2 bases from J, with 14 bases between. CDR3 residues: CASSQNLGGNTDTQYF. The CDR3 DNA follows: TGTGCCAGCAGCCAAAATTTGGGGGGCAACACAGATACGCAGTATTTT.

The CDR3 nucleotides are TGTGCCAGCAGTTGGGGGGGTCCCGGGGAGCTGTTTTTT. Residues: CASSWGGPGELFF. The genes are TRBV27 and TRBJ2-2, with 7 nucleotides matching TRBD2. The CDR3 loop spans 13 amino acids. Germline CDR1 is MNHEY and CDR2 is SMNVEV (reference sequence). V trimming: 4 bases; J trimming: 6 bases; junction bases outside the gene matches: 2.

The CDR3 bases are TGTGCCACCAGTGACCCCGGGACAGGGGTTGGTGGCTACACCTTC. Translating gives CATSDPGTGVGGYTF. V gene TRBV24-1 combines with J gene TRBJ1-2; TRBD1 matches 10 bases. This CDR3 region has 15 residues. The trim removed 4 bases at V and 7 bases at J, leaving 8 bases unmatched. The V gene's germline CDR1 is KGHDR and CDR2 SFDVKD.

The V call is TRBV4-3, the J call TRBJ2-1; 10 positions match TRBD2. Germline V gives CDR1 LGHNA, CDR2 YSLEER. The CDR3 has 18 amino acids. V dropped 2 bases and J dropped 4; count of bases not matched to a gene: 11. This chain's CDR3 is CASSQLGGLAGAYNEQFF. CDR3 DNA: TGCGCCAGCAGCCAACTGGGCGGTCTAGCGGGGGCTTACAATGAGCAGTTCTTC.

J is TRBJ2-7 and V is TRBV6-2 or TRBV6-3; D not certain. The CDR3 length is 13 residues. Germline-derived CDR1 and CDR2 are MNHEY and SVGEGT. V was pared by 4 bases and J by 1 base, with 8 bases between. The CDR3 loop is CASSLSLSYEQYF. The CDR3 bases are TGTGCCAGCAGTTTAAGCCTATCCTACGAGCAGTACTTC.

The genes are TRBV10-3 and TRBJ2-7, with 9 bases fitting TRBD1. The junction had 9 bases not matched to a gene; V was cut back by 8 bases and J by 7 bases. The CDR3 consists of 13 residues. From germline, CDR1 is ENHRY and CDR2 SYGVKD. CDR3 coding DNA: TGTGCCATCCAACCGGGACAGGGTGGAGAGCAGTACTTC. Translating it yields CAIQPGQGGEQYF.